The rows below give T cell receptor beta chains drawn from one sample of a study of blood T cells in healthy people across ages. TCRdb reprocessed the 5' RACE reads with MiXCR, giving one entry per CDR3 protein. The sample shows 700,000 to 1,000,000 distinct CDR3 sequences, around 45% of them seen only once. What was sequenced was blood. The receptor source for this set is a man in his sixties in good health. CDR3s include the opening cysteine and the closing phenylalanine or tryptophan. D genes are given only for firm matches. The size entry is marked missing in some rows and otherwise reads once, few, many or a size class.

cdr3_length,clone_size,d_call,v_call,j_call,cdr3_aa,cdr3_nt
15,-,TRBD2,TRBV29-1,TRBJ2-7,CSVEAGGPLDNEQYF,TGCAGCGTTGAAGCGGGGGGACCACTTGACAATGAGCAGTACTTC
15,-,TRBD1,TRBV9,TRBJ1-2,CASSTQTGLVSGYTF,TGTGCCAGCAGCACCCAGACAGGGCTAGTTAGTGGCTACACCTTC
13,many,TRBD1,TRBV29-1,TRBJ1-2,CSVTGGLEGGYTF,TGCAGCGTTACAGGGGGCTTAGAGGGTGGCTACACCTTC
15,-,-,TRBV20-1,TRBJ2-3,CSAPREGRLSDTQYF,TGCAGTGCTCCTCGAGAGGGACGATTATCAGATACGCAGTATTTT
14,-,-,TRBV27,TRBJ2-1,CASSSHDPRNEQFF,TGTGCCAGCAGTTCCCACGATCCCCGTAATGAGCAGTTCTTC
14,-,TRBD1,TRBV20-1,TRBJ2-7,CSARGQGPPYEQYF,TGCAGTGCTAGAGGACAGGGGCCACCCTACGAGCAGTACTTC
16,-,-,TRBV4-3,TRBJ1-2,CASSQDWGQAGYGYTF,TGCGCCAGCAGCCAAGATTGGGGCCAAGCGGGGTATGGCTACACCTTC
16,few,-,TRBV6-2/TRBV6-3,TRBJ2-1,CASSYSVAPSYNEQFF,TGTGCCAGCAGTTACTCGGTGGCCCCCTCCTACAATGAGCAGTTCTTC
15,few,-,TRBV9,TRBJ2-3,CASSGRGVWTDTQYF,TGTGCCAGCAGCGGCAGGGGGGTTTGGACAGATACGCAGTATTTT
15,-,TRBD2,TRBV20-1,TRBJ2-1,CSARPLAGGYNEQFF,TGCAGTGCTAGGCCACTAGCGGGGGGCTACAATGAGCAGTTCTTC
18,-,TRBD1,TRBV24-1,TRBJ2-5,CATSAPSGTGGPQETQYF,TGTGCCACCAGTGCCCCCTCCGGGACAGGGGGTCCACAAGAGACCCAGTACTTC
17,-,-,TRBV21-1,TRBJ2-7,CATTPFLVFSSYNEQYF,TGTGCCACTACTCCCTTTCTAGTCTTTAGCTCCTACAATGAGCAGTACTTC
16,-,-,TRBV5-1,TRBJ1-6,CASSFGSTGLHSPLHF,TGCGCCAGCAGCTTCGGTTCAACAGGGTTGCATTCACCCCTCCACTTT
13,-,-,TRBV12-3/TRBV12-4,TRBJ2-5,CASSGRDKSSQYF,TGTGCCAGCAGTGGCCGGGACAAATCGTCCCAGTACTTC
16,-,-,TRBV9,TRBJ2-7,CASSVAVTQNTYEQYF,TGTGCCAGCAGCGTAGCTGTGACCCAGAATACCTACGAGCAGTACTTC
13,-,-,TRBV5-1,TRBJ2-7,CASSVELYYEQYF,TGCGCCAGCAGCGTTGAACTCTACTACGAGCAGTACTTC
13,-,TRBD1,TRBV11-2,TRBJ1-1,CASIQDRAAEAFF,TGTGCCAGCATCCAGGACAGGGCCGCTGAAGCTTTCTTT
14,few,-,TRBV11-2,TRBJ2-7,CASSFSQGPYEQYF,TGTGCCAGCAGCTTCTCCCAGGGACCCTACGAGCAGTACTTC
16,-,TRBD1,TRBV4-3,TRBJ2-1,CASSQQAGQGMWEQFF,TGCGCCAGCAGCCAGCAGGCGGGACAGGGAATGTGGGAGCAGTTCTTC
15,-,-,TRBV10-2,TRBJ1-6,CATASPLRVISPLHF,TGCGCCACCGCGTCCCCACTCAGGGTAATTTCACCCCTCCACTTT
16,-,TRBD2,TRBV7-6,TRBJ2-1,CASSLIAGETHNEQFF,TGTGCCAGCAGCCTAATAGCGGGGGAGACCCACAATGAGCAGTTCTTC
13,-,-,TRBV19,TRBJ1-2,CASSIPQRRNYTF,TGTGCCAGTAGCATCCCCCAACGACGGAACTACACCTTC
15,-,-,TRBV6-6,TRBJ2-1,CASGTNGPPYNEQFF,TGTGCCAGCGGGACAAACGGGCCGCCCTACAATGAGCAGTTCTTC
13,-,-,TRBV2,TRBJ1-4,CASSDGVGEKLFF,TGTGCCAGCAGTGACGGGGTGGGTGAAAAACTGTTTTTT
14,-,-,TRBV15,TRBJ2-7,CATSRVRGSYEQYF,TGTGCCACCAGCAGAGTAAGGGGTTCCTACGAGCAGTACTTC
14,few,-,TRBV7-6,TRBJ1-4,CASSLGDGYEKLFF,TGTGCCAGCAGCTTAGGGGACGGTTATGAAAAACTGTTTTTT
16,-,TRBD2,TRBV12-3/TRBV12-4,TRBJ2-3,CASTRAGGGATDAQYF,TGTGCCAGCACCCGGGCAGGCGGGGGGGCCACAGATGCGCAGTATTTT
16,-,TRBD1,TRBV10-3,TRBJ1-2,CAINENPGTGRIGYTF,TGTGCCATCAATGAAAATCCCGGGACAGGGAGGATTGGCTACACCTTC
15,-,TRBD2,TRBV20-1,TRBJ2-5,CSADGLAGYQETQYF,TGCAGTGCTGATGGACTAGCAGGGTACCAAGAGACCCAGTACTTC
17,few,-,TRBV7-2,TRBJ2-1,CASSPKGGSGVYNEQFF,TGTGCCAGCAGCCCTAAAGGAGGTAGCGGAGTGTACAATGAGCAGTTCTTC
14,-,-,TRBV6-5,TRBJ2-7,CASSYAGAGYEQYF,TGTGCCAGCAGTTACGCTGGGGCGGGGTACGAGCAGTACTTC
16,-,-,TRBV4-1,TRBJ2-2,CASSQEPGVDTGELFF,TGCGCCAGCAGCCAAGAGCCAGGGGTGGACACCGGGGAGCTGTTTTTT
14,few,-,TRBV18,TRBJ2-5,CASSRVNSQETQYF,TGTGCCAGCTCCCGGGTCAACAGCCAAGAGACCCAGTACTTC
14,-,TRBD1,TRBV15,TRBJ2-1,CATSRVGQYNEQFF,TGTGCCACCAGCAGAGTGGGACAGTACAATGAGCAGTTCTTC
15,few,-,TRBV12-3/TRBV12-4,TRBJ1-1,CASSSTTGLNTEAFF,TGTGCCAGCAGTTCCACGACAGGATTGAACACTGAAGCTTTCTTT
15,many,TRBD1,TRBV29-1,TRBJ1-4,CSVKMVGQVDEKLFF,TGCAGCGTTAAAATGGTCGGACAGGTTGATGAAAAACTGTTTTTT
16,few,-,TRBV4-1,TRBJ1-1,CASSQAQGMVNTEAFF,TGCGCCAGCAGCCAAGCTCAGGGGATGGTGAACACTGAAGCTTTCTTT
17,-,-,TRBV18,TRBJ2-4,CASSFLPQSMGKNIQYF,TGTGCCAGCTCATTTCTTCCCCAGTCCATGGGCAAAAACATTCAGTACTTC
17,-,-,TRBV6-1,TRBJ1-4,CASSEMTLQRLNEKLFF,TGTGCCAGCAGTGAAATGACACTTCAGAGACTTAATGAAAAACTGTTTTTT
15,-,TRBD1,TRBV7-6,TRBJ1-1,CASSPLQTGGTEAFF,TGTGCCAGCAGCCCCCTACAAACAGGGGGTACCGAAGCTTTCTTT
15,-,TRBD2,TRBV7-2,TRBJ2-7,CASSYGASSGSEQYF,TGTGCCAGCAGCTACGGGGCTTCTAGCGGGAGCGAGCAGTACTTC